One and the same sample provided the 3 T cell receptor beta chains below, sequenced in a study of identical twins (dated by TCRdb to 2016 to 2018). The library was produced with 5' RACE. The reads were generated on an Illumina HiSeq 2000. TCRdb reworked the public reads: Q25 trimming with fastp, MiXCR clone assembly, productive beta chains retained. Every CDR3 protein is listed once, alongside the most common genes and DNA of its rows. The sample data list 1,800,000 or so distinct CDR3 sequences, and about 32% of these were observed just once. Jointly, the top ten make up around 0.25% of the sample. Sequences were obtained from cord blood. All receptors derive from a newborn girl in good health.

The rearrangement joins TRBV20-1 to TRBJ1-4; the D gene is possibly TRBD1 (6 bases). The length of the CDR3 is 16 residues. The V gene's germline CDR1 is DFQATT and CDR2 SNEGSKA (reference sequence). V was trimmed by 0 bases and J by 7 bases, leaving 18 bases between them. The chain's CDR3 is CSARDSAGGEAEKLFF. The CDR3 DNA reads TGCAGTGCTAGAGATTCGGCGGGGGGCGAAGCTGAAAAACTGTTTTTT.

CDR3 amino acids: CASSQVSGQGNGYTF. CDR3 nucleotides: TGTGCCAGCAGCCAAGTTTCCGGACAGGGGAATGGCTACACCTTC. The chain joins TRBV14 to TRBJ1-2, with 9 bases aligning to TRBD1. CDR1 SGHDN and CDR2 FVKESK come from the germline V gene. CDR3 length equals 15 residues. With 1 base clipped from V and 6 bases from J, the junction kept 6 bases outside the gene matches. The full variable domain, completed using reference TRBV14 and TRBJ1-2, is EAGVTQFPSHSVIEKGQTVTLRCDPISGHDNLYWYRRVMGKEIKFLLHFVKESKQDESGMPNNRFLAERTGGTYSTLKVQPAELEDSGVYFCASSQVSGQGNGYTFGSGTRLTVV.

The chain uses TRBV11-2 and TRBJ2-1, with 8 bases matching TRBD1. The V gene end was trimmed by 7 bases and the J gene end by 1 base; junction bases not matched to a gene: 3. The CDR3 has 14 residues. CDR1 SGHAT and CDR2 FQNNGV come from the germline V gene. The CDR3 reads CASTRDRSYNEQFF. The CDR3 DNA sequence: TGTGCCAGCACCCGGGACAGGTCCTACAATGAGCAGTTCTTC.